This TCR beta chain was found in a study of beta chain features in type 1 diabetes. Every isolated RNA sample was fully reverse transcribed, so sequencing captured expressed TCRB transcripts. Assay used: immunoSEQ multiplex PCR; TCRdb lists only in-frame clones, some missing. Here the sample spans under 130,000 clones, 28% being singletons. Study results and limitations: Shorter TCRB CDR3s, moderately but significantly so, marked every one of the four CD4+ subsets in Type 1 diabetes patients.

The CDR3 covers 14 residues. The ends lost 3 bases at V and 10 bases at J; junction bases unmatched: 9. CDR1 and CDR2 (germline): SGHRS, YFSETQ. This clone was detected many times. The antigen is undetermined. The sequence derives from a woman aged 18-29 years with type 1 diabetes. The sequenced sample consisted of central memory CD4+ T cells from blood. The rearrangement uses TRBV5-1 and TRBJ2-1, with 8 bases fitting TRBD1. The CDR3, as DNA: TGCGCCAGCAGCTCTCCGGGACAGGCGCAGGAGCAGTTCTTC. Protein: CASSSPGQAQEQFF.